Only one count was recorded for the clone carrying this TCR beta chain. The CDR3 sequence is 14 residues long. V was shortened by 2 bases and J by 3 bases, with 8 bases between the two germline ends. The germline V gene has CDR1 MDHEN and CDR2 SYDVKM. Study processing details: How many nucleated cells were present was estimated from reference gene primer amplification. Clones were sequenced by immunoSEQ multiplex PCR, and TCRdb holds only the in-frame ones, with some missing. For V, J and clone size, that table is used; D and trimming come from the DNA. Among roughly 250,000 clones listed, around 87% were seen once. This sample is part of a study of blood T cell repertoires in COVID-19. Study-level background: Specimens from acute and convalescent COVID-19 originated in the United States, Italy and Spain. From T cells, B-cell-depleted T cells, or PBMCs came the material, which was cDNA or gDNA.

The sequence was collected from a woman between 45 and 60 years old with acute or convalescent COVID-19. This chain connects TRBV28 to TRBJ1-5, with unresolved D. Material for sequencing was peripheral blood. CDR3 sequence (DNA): TGTGCCAGCAGTTTAATCAGATTCAATCAGCCCCAGCATTTT. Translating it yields CASSLIRFNQPQHF.